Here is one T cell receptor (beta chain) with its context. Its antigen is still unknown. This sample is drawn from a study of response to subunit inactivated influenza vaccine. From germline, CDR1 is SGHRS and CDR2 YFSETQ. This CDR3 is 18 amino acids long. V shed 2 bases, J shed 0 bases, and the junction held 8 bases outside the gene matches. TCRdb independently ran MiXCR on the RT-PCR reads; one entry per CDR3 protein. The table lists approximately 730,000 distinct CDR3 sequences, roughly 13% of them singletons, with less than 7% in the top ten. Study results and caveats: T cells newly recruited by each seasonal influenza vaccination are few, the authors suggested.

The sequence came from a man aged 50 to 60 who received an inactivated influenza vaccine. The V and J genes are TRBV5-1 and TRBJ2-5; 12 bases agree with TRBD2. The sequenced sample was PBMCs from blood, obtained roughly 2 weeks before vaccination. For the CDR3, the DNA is TGCGCCAGCAGCTTTCGACCAAGACTAGCGGGGGACCAAGAGACCCAGTACTTC. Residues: CASSFRPRLAGDQETQYF.